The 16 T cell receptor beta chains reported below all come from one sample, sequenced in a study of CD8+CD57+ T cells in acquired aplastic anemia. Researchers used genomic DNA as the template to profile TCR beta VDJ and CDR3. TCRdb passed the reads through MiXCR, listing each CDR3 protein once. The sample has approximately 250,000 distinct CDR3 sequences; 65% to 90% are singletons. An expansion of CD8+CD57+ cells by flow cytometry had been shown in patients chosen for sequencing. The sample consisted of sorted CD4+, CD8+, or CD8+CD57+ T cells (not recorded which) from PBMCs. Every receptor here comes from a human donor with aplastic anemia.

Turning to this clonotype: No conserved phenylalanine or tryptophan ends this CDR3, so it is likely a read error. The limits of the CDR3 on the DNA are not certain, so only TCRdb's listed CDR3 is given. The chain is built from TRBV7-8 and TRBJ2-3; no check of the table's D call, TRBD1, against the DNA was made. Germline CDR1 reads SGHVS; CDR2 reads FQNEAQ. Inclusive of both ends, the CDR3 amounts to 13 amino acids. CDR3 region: CASSFGGTHDKYY.

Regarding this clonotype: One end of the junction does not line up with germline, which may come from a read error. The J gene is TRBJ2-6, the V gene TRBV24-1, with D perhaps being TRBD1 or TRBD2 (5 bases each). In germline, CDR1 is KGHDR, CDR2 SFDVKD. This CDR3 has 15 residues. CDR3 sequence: CATSFLYSGANVLYF. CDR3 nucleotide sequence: TGTGCCACCAGTTTCCTGTACTCCGGGGCCAACGTCCTGTATTTC.

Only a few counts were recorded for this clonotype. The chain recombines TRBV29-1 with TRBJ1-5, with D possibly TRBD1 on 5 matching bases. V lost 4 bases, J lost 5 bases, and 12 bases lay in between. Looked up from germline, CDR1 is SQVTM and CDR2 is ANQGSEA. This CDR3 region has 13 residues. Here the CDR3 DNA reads TGCAGCGTTGCAGGGCAGGGAGATCAGCCCCAGCATTTT. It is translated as CSVAGQGDQPQHF. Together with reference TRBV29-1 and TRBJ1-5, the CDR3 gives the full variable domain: SAVISQKPSRDICQRGTSLTIQCQVDSQVTMMFWYRQQPGQSLTLIATANQGSEATYESGFVIDKFPISRPNLTFSTLTVSNMSPEDSSIYLCSVAGQGDQPQHFGDGTRLSIL.

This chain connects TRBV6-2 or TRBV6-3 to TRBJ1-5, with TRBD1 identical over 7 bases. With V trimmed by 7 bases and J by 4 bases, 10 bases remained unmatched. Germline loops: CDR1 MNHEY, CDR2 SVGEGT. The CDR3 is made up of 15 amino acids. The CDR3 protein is CASTVGGARNQPQHF. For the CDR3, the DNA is TGTGCCAGCACCGTAGGGGGCGCGAGAAATCAGCCCCAGCATTTT.

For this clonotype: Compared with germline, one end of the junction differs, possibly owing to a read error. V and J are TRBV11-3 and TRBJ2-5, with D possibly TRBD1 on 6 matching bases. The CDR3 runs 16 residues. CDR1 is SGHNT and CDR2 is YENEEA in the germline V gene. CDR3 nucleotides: TGTGCCAGCAACTTAGATCTGACAGGCCTCCAAGAGACCCAGTACTTC. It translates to CASNLDLTGLQETQYF.

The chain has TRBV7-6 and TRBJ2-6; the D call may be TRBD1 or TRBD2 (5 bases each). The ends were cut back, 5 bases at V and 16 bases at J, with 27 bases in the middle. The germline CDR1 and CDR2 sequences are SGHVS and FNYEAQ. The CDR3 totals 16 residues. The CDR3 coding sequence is TGTGCCAGCAGCCCAGAGGGGACCTGGGGAGACACCCAGCTGACTTTC. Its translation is CASSPEGTWGDTQLTF. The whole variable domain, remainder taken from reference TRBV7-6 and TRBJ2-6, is GAGVSQSPRYKVTKRGQDVALRCDPISGHVSLYWYRQALGQGPEFLTYFNYEAQQDKSGLPNDRFSAERPEGSISTLTIQRTEQRDSAMYRCASSPEGTWGDTQLTFGAGSRLTVL.

CDR3 DNA: TGTGCCAGTAGTATAGCTAGAGAGGCCTACATGGCCGAGCAGTACGTC. This sequence encodes CASSIAREAYMAEQYV. The chain employs TRBV19 and TRBJ2-7; unclear D gene. Trimming removed 1 base at V and 6 bases at J, with 19 bases between. The V gene's germline CDR1 is LNHDA and CDR2 SQIVND (reference sequence). The CDR3 extends over 16 amino acids.

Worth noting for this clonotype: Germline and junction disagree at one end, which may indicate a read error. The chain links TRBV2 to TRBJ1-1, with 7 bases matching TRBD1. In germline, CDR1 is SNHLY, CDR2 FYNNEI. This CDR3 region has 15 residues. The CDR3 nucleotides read TGTGCCAGCGGGGTAGGGGGCACAGATACGCAGGATGTTGGCTTT. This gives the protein CASGVGGTDTQDVGF.

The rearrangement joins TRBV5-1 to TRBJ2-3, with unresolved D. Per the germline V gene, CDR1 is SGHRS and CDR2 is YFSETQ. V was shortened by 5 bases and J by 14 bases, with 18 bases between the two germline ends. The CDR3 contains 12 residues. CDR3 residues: CASSSGSEPPYF. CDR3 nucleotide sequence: TGCGCCAGCAGTTCCGGGTCAGAACCGCCGTATTTT.

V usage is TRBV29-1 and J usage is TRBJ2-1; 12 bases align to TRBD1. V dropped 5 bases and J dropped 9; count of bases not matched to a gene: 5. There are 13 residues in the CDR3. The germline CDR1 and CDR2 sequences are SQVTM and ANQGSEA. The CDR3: CSVQGQGAGEQFF. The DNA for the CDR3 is TGCAGCGTTCAGGGACAGGGGGCCGGTGAGCAGTTCTTC.

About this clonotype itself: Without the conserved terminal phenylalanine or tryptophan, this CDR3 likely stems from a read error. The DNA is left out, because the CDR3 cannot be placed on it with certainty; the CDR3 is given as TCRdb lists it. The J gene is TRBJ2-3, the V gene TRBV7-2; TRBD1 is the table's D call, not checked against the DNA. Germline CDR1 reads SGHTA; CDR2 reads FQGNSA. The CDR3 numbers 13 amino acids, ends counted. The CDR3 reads CASSLTGGVDYGY.

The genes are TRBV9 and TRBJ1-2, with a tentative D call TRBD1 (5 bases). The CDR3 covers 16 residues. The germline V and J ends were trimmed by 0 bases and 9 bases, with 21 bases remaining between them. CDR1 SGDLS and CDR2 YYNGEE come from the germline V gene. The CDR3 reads CASSVGGQSTDKRYTF. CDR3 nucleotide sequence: TGTGCCAGCAGCGTAGGGGGCCAGAGCACAGATAAGCGCTACACCTTC.

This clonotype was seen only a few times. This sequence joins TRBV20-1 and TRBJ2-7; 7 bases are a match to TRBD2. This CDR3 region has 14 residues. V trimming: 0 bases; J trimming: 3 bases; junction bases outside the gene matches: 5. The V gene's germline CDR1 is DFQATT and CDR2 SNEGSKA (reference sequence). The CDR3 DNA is TGCAGTGCTAGAGATTCCGCGGGAGACTACGAGCAGTACTTC. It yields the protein CSARDSAGDYEQYF.

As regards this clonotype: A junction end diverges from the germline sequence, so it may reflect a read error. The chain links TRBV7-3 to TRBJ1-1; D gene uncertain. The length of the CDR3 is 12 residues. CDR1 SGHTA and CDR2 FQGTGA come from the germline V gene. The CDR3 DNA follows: TGTGCCAGCAGCTTATTTCAGACGGACCCAATCTTT. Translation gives CASSLFQTDPIF.

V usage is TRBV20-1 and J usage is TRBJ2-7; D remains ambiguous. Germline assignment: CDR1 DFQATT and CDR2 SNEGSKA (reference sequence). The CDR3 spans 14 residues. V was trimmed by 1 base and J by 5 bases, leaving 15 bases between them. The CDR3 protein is CSARVEGGYNEQYF. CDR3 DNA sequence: TGCAGTGCTAGAGTAGAAGGTGGCTACAACGAGCAGTACTTC.

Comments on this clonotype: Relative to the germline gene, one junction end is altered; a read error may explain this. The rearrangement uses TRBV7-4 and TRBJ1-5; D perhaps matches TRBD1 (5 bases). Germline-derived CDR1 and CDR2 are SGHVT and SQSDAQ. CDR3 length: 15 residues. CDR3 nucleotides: TGTGCCAGCAGCGTCGGGGCCGCCCGAAATCAGCGCCAGCATTTT. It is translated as CASSVGAARNQRQHF. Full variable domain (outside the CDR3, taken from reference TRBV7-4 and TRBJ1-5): GAGVSQSPRYKVAKRGRDVALRCDSISGHVTLYWYRQTLGQGSEVLTYSQSDAQRDKSGRPSGRFSAERPERSVSTLKIQRTEQGDSAVYLCASSVGAARNQRQHFGDGTRLSIL.